Below are 4 T cell receptor beta chains sequenced from a single sample in a study of blood T cells in healthy people across ages. A second PCR, run for roughly 7 to 11 cycles, used a sample-barcoded 5' primer plus a J-beta primer mix. One entry per CDR3 protein, called by TCRdb with MiXCR from the 5' RACE reads. This table has roughly 800,000 distinct CDR3 sequences, about three fifths appearing once. Sequenced input: blood. The origin of the receptors is a man aged 25 to 40 in good health.

A few counts support this clonotype. DNA for the CDR3: TGTGCCAGCAGCTGGGGGGATGAGCAGTACTTC. As protein: CASSWGDEQYF. V is TRBV5-6 and J is TRBJ2-5, with D perhaps TRBD2 (6 bases). Germline V CDR1 and CDR2: SGHDT, YYEEEE. The V gene lost 3 bases and the J gene lost 11 bases, with 11 bases spanning the gap. This CDR3 comprises 11 residues.

A note on this clonotype: At one end the junction does not follow the germline gene, possibly because of a read error. The rearrangement joins TRBV20-1 to TRBJ1-1; TRBD1 aligns across 7 bases. In germline, CDR1 is DFQATT, CDR2 SNEGSKA (reference sequence). There are 14 residues in the CDR3. CDR3 in amino acids: CSASKGTANTEAFF. CDR3 bases: TGCAGCGCTAGTAAAGGGACAGCGAACACTGAAGCTTTCTTT.

This clonotype has a handful of counts. The V call is TRBV2, the J call TRBJ2-5; the D gene is possibly TRBD1 (6 bases). CDR3 length equals 14 residues. V was clipped by 4 bases and J by 2 bases, with 11 bases between them. In germline, CDR1 is SNHLY, CDR2 FYNNEI. CDR3 region: CASSVFDRQETQYF. For the CDR3, the DNA is TGTGCCAGCAGTGTATTTGACAGGCAAGAGACCCAGTACTTC. Combining the CDR3 with reference TRBV2 and TRBJ2-5 gives the whole variable domain EPEVTQTPSHQVTQMGQEVILRCVPISNHLYFYWYRQILGQKVEFLVSFYNNEISEKSEIFDDQFSVERPDGSNFTLKIRSTKLEDSAMYFCASSVFDRQETQYFGPGTRLLVL.

The chain carries TRBV20-1 and TRBJ2-1; D is unresolved. The CDR3 spans 11 residues. V lost 3 bases, J lost 9 bases, and 9 bases lay in between. Germline assignment: CDR1 DFQATT and CDR2 SNEGSKA (reference sequence). In nucleotides, the CDR3 is TGCAGTGCTAGTATAAGGGCTGAGCAGTTCTTC. Its protein product is CSASIRAEQFF.